One sample yielded the 16 T cell receptor beta chains listed below, sequenced in a study of blood T cell repertoires in COVID-19. The repertoire was sequenced with immunoSEQ multiplex PCR; TCRdb's copy has only in-frame clones and lacks some. The sample carries tens of thousands of clones, 82% recorded once. Sequencing input: peripheral blood. The origin of the receptors is a man older than 75 with active COVID-19.

This clone was seen only a few times. As DNA, the CDR3 is TGTGCCAGCAGTTTAGGGACTAGCGCTCCGAGGGAGACCCAGTACTTC. Amino acids: CASSLGTSAPRETQYF. The rearrangement uses TRBV28 and TRBJ2-5; TRBD2 agrees at 10 bases. The CDR3 is made up of 16 amino acids. Germline V gene lookup returns CDR1 MDHEN and CDR2 SYDVKM. J lost 5 bases, V lost 2 bases, and 8 bases had no gene match.

V gene TRBV4-2 combines with J gene TRBJ2-6; unclear D gene. With 1 base removed from V and 1 base from J, the gap between germline ends came to 11 bases. CDR1 LGHNA and CDR2 YNFKEQ come from the germline V gene. The CDR3 consists of 17 residues. CDR3 in amino acids: CASSQVSSASGANVLTF. The CDR3, as DNA: TGTGCCAGCAGCCAAGTTTCCAGCGCGTCTGGGGCCAACGTCCTGACTTTC.

A few counts support this clone. This chain connects TRBV9 to TRBJ2-7; D is possibly TRBD2 (5 bases). The CDR3 sequence is 16 residues long. Per germline, CDR1 SGDLS and CDR2 YYNGEE. V shed 0 bases and J shed 6 bases, with 19 bases lying between them. The CDR3 protein is CASSVGFGERGFEQYF. The CDR3 DNA reads TGTGCCAGCAGCGTAGGGTTTGGGGAGCGCGGGTTCGAGCAGTACTTC.

The CDR3, as DNA: TGCGCCAGCAGCCAAGACGCCGCCGGGACTAGTAGCCACAATGAGCAGTTCTTC. It is translated as CASSQDAAGTSSHNEQFF. The genes are TRBV4-3 and TRBJ2-1, with 8 bases matching TRBD2. In germline, CDR1 is LGHNA, CDR2 YSLEER. There are 18 residues in the CDR3. The ends lost 0 bases at V and 5 bases at J; junction bases unmatched: 12.

The chain uses TRBV7-6 and TRBJ1-2; TRBD1 agrees at 7 bases. The length of the CDR3 is 12 residues. CDR1 and CDR2 (germline): SGHVS, FNYEAQ. Germline trimming cut 5 bases from V and 9 bases from J; bases unmatched to any gene: 6. CDR3 in DNA: TGTGCCAGCAGCGACAGGGATTTTCGCTACACCTTC. Its protein product is CASSDRDFRYTF.

CDR3 amino acids: CASSYPTGGRDTQYF. The CDR3 bases are TGCGCCAGCAGTTATCCGACAGGGGGCCGGGATACGCAGTATTTT. V is TRBV5-1 and J is TRBJ2-3; 10 positions match TRBD1. CDR3 length: 15 residues. V lost 5 bases and J lost 6; bases outside the gene matches: 9. The germline gives CDR1 SGHRS, CDR2 YFSETQ.

The genes are TRBV9 and TRBJ2-3; D ambiguous. CDR1 and CDR2 (germline): SGDLS, YYNGEE. The length of the CDR3 is 13 residues. Trimming cost V 1 base and J 2 bases, with 5 bases left between them. The CDR3 sequence: CASSVFHTDTQYF. CDR3 coding DNA: TGTGCCAGCAGCGTATTCCACACAGATACGCAGTATTTT.

The chain joins TRBV5-5 to TRBJ2-5, with unresolved D. Germline V gene lookup returns CDR1 SGHKS and CDR2 YYEKEE (reference sequence). The V end lost 1 base, the J end lost 5 bases, and 3 bases lay between the germline ends. This CDR3 has 11 residues. The CDR3 reads CASSLLETQYF. DNA of the CDR3: TGTGCCAGCAGCTTGCTTGAGACCCAGTACTTC.

The rearrangement joins TRBV3-1 (or the pseudogene TRBV3-2) to TRBJ1-2, with D maybe TRBD1 (6 bases). V shed 4 bases and J shed 3 bases, with 18 bases lying between them. This CDR3 is 16 amino acids long. CDR1 LGHDT and CDR2 YNNKEL come from the germline V gene (reference sequence). CDR3 sequence reads: CASSRGPWEGDYGYTF. As DNA, the CDR3 is TGTGCCAGCAGCCGGGGGCCTTGGGAGGGGGACTATGGCTACACCTTC.

The chain has TRBV5-1 and TRBJ2-1; 7 bases match TRBD1. Per the germline V gene, CDR1 is SGHRS and CDR2 is YFSETQ. After removal of 4 bases from V and 5 bases from J, the junction contained 9 bases not matched to a gene. This CDR3 has 15 residues. In DNA, the CDR3 is TGCGCCAGCAGCCGAATAGGGACAGATCACAATGAGCAGTTCTTC. This encodes CASSRIGTDHNEQFF.

The rearrangement links TRBV7-9 to TRBJ2-5; 8 bases align to TRBD2. Germline loops: CDR1 SEHNR, CDR2 FQNEAQ (reference sequence). V lost 8 bases to trimming and J lost 0 bases; unmatched junction nucleotides: 11. The CDR3 runs 16 residues. CDR3 region: CASGPGSSGHQETQYF. The CDR3 region has the DNA TGTGCCAGCGGGCCTGGGTCTAGCGGGCACCAAGAGACCCAGTACTTC.

The rearrangement links TRBV18 to TRBJ1-4, with 7 bases matching TRBD1. CDR3 length: 17 residues. The germline CDR1 and CDR2 sequences are KGHSH and LQKENI. V trimming: 2 bases; J trimming: 0 bases; junction bases outside the gene matches: 6. The CDR3 bases are TGTGCCAGCTCACCAGACCGGGGGACAGCAACTAATGAAAAACTGTTTTTT. This translates into CASSPDRGTATNEKLFF.

A note on this clone: In the same sample, other DNA sequences code for this CDR3. The V gene is TRBV6-5, the J gene TRBJ2-4; 10 bases are a match to TRBD1. Per the germline V gene, CDR1 is MNHEY and CDR2 is SVGAGI. This CDR3 is built from 13 residues. V was clipped by 6 bases and J by 6 bases; unmatched bases: 2. CDR3 sequence (DNA): TGTGCCAGCAGGACAGGGGGCACAAACATTCAGTACTTC. This encodes CASRTGGTNIQYF.

V usage is TRBV12-5 and J usage is TRBJ2-5, with D perhaps TRBD2 (6 bases). CDR3 length: 14 amino acids. Per germline, CDR1 LGHNT and CDR2 FRNRAP. Trimming took 5 bases from V and 4 from J, leaving 14 bases between them. Here the CDR3 DNA reads TGTGCTAGTGGTCCTCAGGGAGGTACAGAGACCCAGTACTTC. Translation gives CASGPQGGTETQYF.

V usage is TRBV5-1 and J usage is TRBJ2-7, with D possibly TRBD1 on 5 matching bases. Trimming stripped 2 bases from V and 2 bases from J, with 8 bases between. Per the germline V gene, CDR1 is SGHRS and CDR2 is YFSETQ. This CDR3 region has 13 residues. In nucleotides, the CDR3 is TGCGCCAGCAGCTTCGACAGCGCCTACGAGCAGTACTTC. This translates into CASSFDSAYEQYF.

This chain uses TRBV7-9 with TRBJ1-2, with TRBD1 matching over 7 bases. The CDR3 is 14 amino acids. The germline V gene encodes CDR1 SEHNR and CDR2 FQNEAQ (reference sequence). V trimming: 6 bases; J trimming: 7 bases; junction bases outside the gene matches: 11. The CDR3 sequence is CASRRDSQQGGYTF. DNA for the CDR3: TGTGCCAGCAGACGGGACAGCCAACAAGGTGGCTACACCTTC.